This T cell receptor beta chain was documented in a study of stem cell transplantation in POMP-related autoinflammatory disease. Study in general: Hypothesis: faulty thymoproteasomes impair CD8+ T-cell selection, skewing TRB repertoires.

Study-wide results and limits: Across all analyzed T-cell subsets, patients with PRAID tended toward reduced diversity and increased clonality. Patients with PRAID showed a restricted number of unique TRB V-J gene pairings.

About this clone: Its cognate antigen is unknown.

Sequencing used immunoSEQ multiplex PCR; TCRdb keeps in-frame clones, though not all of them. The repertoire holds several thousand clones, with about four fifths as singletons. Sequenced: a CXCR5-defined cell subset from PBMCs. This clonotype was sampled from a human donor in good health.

CDR3: CASSPRWGEGASQETQYF. CDR3 sequence (DNA): TGTGCCAGCAGCCCCCGCTGGGGTGAGGGCGCAAGCCAAGAGACCCAGTACTTC. This chain links TRBV9 with TRBJ2-5; possibly TRBD2 for D (5 bases). CDR3 length: 18 amino acids. V was shortened by 4 bases and J by 1 base, with 23 bases between the two germline ends. CDR1 is SGDLS, CDR2 YYNGEE, per germline.